The 14 T cell receptor beta chains presented below share a single source sample, sequenced in a study of cytomegalovirus exposure and HLA in healthy donors. It was with 60 Vbeta and 13 Jbeta primers that the PCR ran. Clones were read by immunoSEQ multiplex PCR, and TCRdb kept only the in-frame ones, dropping some. Its clone listing holds 200,000 to 250,000 clones. Sequenced input: PBMCs. The receptors were gathered from a woman aged 25 to 39 in good health and CMV-seropositive.

The chain recombines TRBV10-2 with TRBJ1-5, with 11 bases fitting TRBD1. V lost 8 bases to trimming and J lost 7 bases; unmatched junction nucleotides: 7. The CDR3 is 14 residues long. Germline V gives CDR1 WSHSY, CDR2 SAAADI. CDR3 residues: CASAGQGAGQPQHF. In DNA form, the CDR3 reads TGCGCCAGCGCCGGACAGGGGGCTGGGCAGCCCCAGCATTTT.

The chain is built from TRBV30 and TRBJ2-3, with 11 bases aligning to TRBD1. CDR3 size: 13 residues. The germline V gene encodes CDR1 GTSNPN and CDR2 SVGIG (reference sequence). After removal of 8 bases from V and 4 bases from J, the junction contained 5 bases not matched to a gene. DNA for the CDR3: TGTGCCCGAAGGACAGGGGGCGCAGATACGCAGTATTTT. As protein: CARRTGGADTQYF.

The chain combines TRBV18 with TRBJ1-3, with 7 bases that match TRBD1. Germline V lookup: CDR1 KGHSH, CDR2 LQKENI. CDR3 length: 16 amino acids. With 3 bases clipped from V and 2 bases from J, the junction kept 7 bases outside the gene matches. CDR3 sequence (DNA): TGTGCCAGCTCACCGAGTCGACAGGGCGCTGGAAACACCATATATTTT. This gives the protein CASSPSRQGAGNTIYF.

The chain couples TRBV13 to TRBJ2-5, with a tentative D call TRBD1 (7 bases). The V and J ends lost 2 bases and 5 bases respectively, with 9 bases between them. CDR1 and CDR2 (germline): PRHDT, FYEKMQ (reference sequence). The CDR3 covers 13 residues. Written as DNA, the CDR3 is TGTGCCAGCAGCTTATCAGGGGGGGAGACCCAGTACTTC. Residues: CASSLSGGETQYF. Full variable domain (outside the CDR3, taken from reference TRBV13 and TRBJ2-5): AAGVIQSPRHLIKEKRETATLKCYPIPRHDTVYWYQQGPGQDPQFLISFYEKMQSDKGSIPDRFSAQQFSDYHSELNMSSLELGDSALYFCASSLSGGETQYFGPGTRLLVL.

The CDR3 region is CASSPPLQGAMNTEAFF. CDR3 DNA: TGTGCCAGCTCACCACCACTACAGGGGGCTATGAACACTGAAGCTTTCTTT. J is TRBJ1-1 and V is TRBV18; 9 nucleotides line up with TRBD1. The CDR3 length is 17 residues. Germline trimming cut 0 bases from V and 0 bases from J; bases unmatched to any gene: 5. Per the germline V gene, CDR1 is KGHSH and CDR2 is LQKENI.

The chain combines TRBV6-6 with TRBJ2-1, with TRBD2 matching over 14 bases. This CDR3 spans 15 amino acids. CDR1 is MNHNY and CDR2 is SVGAGI in the germline V gene (reference sequence). The V gene end was trimmed by 5 bases and the J gene end by 8 bases; junction bases not matched to a gene: 5. This CDR3 reads CASSPGLAGEDEQFF. The CDR3 nucleotides are TGTGCCAGCAGTCCGGGACTAGCGGGAGAGGATGAGCAGTTCTTC.

The chain combines TRBV6-5 with TRBJ2-1; 8 nucleotides agree with TRBD1. The CDR3 is 16 residues long. Looked up from germline, CDR1 is MNHEY and CDR2 is SVGAGI. V was pared by 3 bases and J by 4 bases, with 8 bases of the junction left unmatched. In DNA, the CDR3 is TGTGCCAGCAGTTATACCTGGACAGGGAATTACAATGAGCAGTTCTTC. It encodes CASSYTWTGNYNEQFF.

The chain carries TRBV6-5 and TRBJ1-5; D might be TRBD1 (5 bases). This CDR3 comprises 15 residues. Germline CDR1 is MNHEY and CDR2 is SVGAGI. Deletions cut 0 bases from V and 1 base from J, with 7 bases between. CDR3 amino acids: CASSYSGVSNQPQHF. The CDR3 coding sequence is TGTGCCAGCAGTTACTCAGGGGTAAGCAATCAGCCCCAGCATTTT.

Of note for this clone: Other DNA sequences within the sample encode an identical CDR3. The V and J genes are TRBV20-1 and TRBJ2-7; D unclear. Germline lookup yields CDR1 DFQATT and CDR2 SNEGSKA (reference sequence). The CDR3 contains 10 residues. V was pared by 5 bases and J by 4 bases, with 6 bases between. The CDR3 nucleotides read TGCAGTGCTCTAGATTACGAGCAGTACTTC. It specifies CSALDYEQYF.

V is TRBV2 and J is TRBJ2-1, with a possible D match to TRBD1 (5 bases). V was pared by 8 bases and J by 10 bases, with 15 bases between. The CDR3 contains 12 residues. The germline gives CDR1 SNHLY, CDR2 FYNNEI. The CDR3 bases are TGTGCCAGCGGAAGGACAAGGGGAGAGCAGTTCTTC. It codes for CASGRTRGEQFF.

The V gene is TRBV5-1, the J gene TRBJ1-1; no firm D call. The CDR3 runs to 15 residues. Trimming stripped 0 bases from V and 3 bases from J, with 12 bases between. Germline V gene data show CDR1 as SGHRS and CDR2 as YFSETQ. CDR3 DNA sequence: TGCGCCAGCAGCTTGGCCAGTATGGAGGACACTGAAGCTTTCTTT. Its protein product is CASSLASMEDTEAFF. Supplemented by reference TRBV5-1 and TRBJ1-1, the full variable domain reads KAGVTQTPRYLIKTRGQQVTLSCSPISGHRSVSWYQQTPGQGLQFLFEYFSETQRNKGNFPGRFSGRQFSNSRSEMNVSTLELGDSALYLCASSLASMEDTEAFFGQGTRLTVV.

The chain couples TRBV6-4 to TRBJ1-1; the D is unclear. Per the germline V gene, CDR1 is MRHNA and CDR2 is SNTAGT. CDR3 length: 13 residues. Trimming pared 5 bases from V and 4 bases from J, leaving 11 bases between. The CDR3 protein is CASSPEAGTEAFF. DNA for the CDR3: TGTGCCAGCAGTCCCGAGGCGGGCACTGAAGCTTTCTTT.

The rearrangement uses TRBV4-3 and TRBJ2-2; 8 positions agree with TRBD2. CDR3 length: 17 amino acids. V shed 2 bases, J shed 1 base, and the junction held 6 bases outside the gene matches. Germline-derived CDR1 and CDR2 are LGHNA and YSLEER. CDR3: CASSQLSGTENTGELFF. CDR3 DNA: TGCGCCAGCAGCCAACTTAGCGGGACGGAGAACACCGGGGAGCTGTTTTTT.

The V gene is TRBV5-4, the J gene TRBJ2-4; 9 bases agree with TRBD2. V dropped 0 bases and J dropped 7; count of bases not matched to a gene: 2. This CDR3 region has 14 residues. CDR1 SGHNT and CDR2 YYREEE come from the germline V gene (reference sequence). The CDR3 reads CASSLGTSANIQYF. The CDR3 coding sequence is TGTGCCAGCAGCTTGGGGACTAGCGCTAACATTCAGTACTTC.